This T cell receptor (beta chain) was sequenced for a study of cytomegalovirus exposure and HLA in healthy donors. Both 60 Vbeta primers and 13 Jbeta primers went into the PCR. As processed by the authors: An analysis that came later counted some 81 million unique TCR beta chains, about 10 million shared. TCRdb's table, derived via immunoSEQ multiplex PCR, lists solely in-frame clones and lacks some. Clonal size and the V and J genes are those of that table, whereas D and trimming came from the DNA. This table holds 40,000 or so clones. CDR1 and CDR2 (germline): ENHRY, SYGVKD. There are 17 residues in the CDR3. V was pared by 0 bases and J by 5 bases, with 7 bases of the junction left unmatched.

V usage is TRBV10-3 and J usage is TRBJ1-4; 9 positions match TRBD1. Sequences were obtained from PBMCs. This clonotype was obtained from a woman aged 25-40 years in good health and CMV-seropositive. CDR3 nucleotides: TGTGCCATCAGTGAGTCCGACAGGGGGAGTAGGAATGAAAAACTGTTTTTT. Translation: CAISESDRGSRNEKLFF.